The 13 T cell receptor beta chains given below trace back to one sample, sequenced in a study of regulatory T cells. The primer mix had 52 TRBV and 13 TRBJ primers. Sequencing used immunoSEQ multiplex PCR; TCRdb keeps in-frame clones, though not all of them. The table has some 20,000 clones, over 85% seen once. Material for sequencing was CD8+ T cells sorted from blood. All receptors derive from a child aged 2 to 9 with CD3G deficiency.

J is TRBJ2-7 and V is TRBV5-1; 8 bases align to TRBD2. This CDR3 is built from 15 residues. Germline loops: CDR1 SGHRS, CDR2 YFSETQ. The junction had 10 bases not matched to a gene; V was cut back by 2 bases and J by 6 bases. CDR3 loop: CASSFTGGPRVEQYF. The CDR3 nucleotides read TGCGCCAGCAGCTTTACGGGAGGGCCAAGAGTCGAGCAGTACTTC.

For the CDR3, the DNA is TGTGCCAGCAGTTTGGACGGGGAGTACACAGATACGCAGTATTTT. Translation: CASSLDGEYTDTQYF. The chain has TRBV28 and TRBJ2-3; a possible D gene is TRBD2 (5 bases). Germline V gene lookup returns CDR1 MDHEN and CDR2 SYDVKM. Between the trimmed V and J ends, which lost 3 bases and 2 bases, there was a span of 12 bases. This CDR3 has 15 amino acids.

The rearrangement joins TRBV7-8 to TRBJ2-5; 10 nucleotides align to TRBD1. The CDR3 is made up of 17 amino acids. The germline CDR1 and CDR2 sequences are SGHVS and FQNEAQ. V dropped 2 bases and J dropped 0; count of bases not matched to a gene: 6. The CDR3 nucleotides read TGTGCCAGCAGCTTACACGGGACAGGGGCCTACCAAGAGACCCAGTACTTC. It encodes CASSLHGTGAYQETQYF.

J is TRBJ2-1 and V is TRBV13; 8 positions match TRBD2. Germline V gene lookup returns CDR1 PRHDT and CDR2 FYEKMQ (reference sequence). The CDR3 totals 16 residues. Losses at the gene ends were 0 bases for V and 6 bases for J; bases not matched to a gene: 7. Here the CDR3 DNA reads TGTGCCAGCAGCTTAGGGGTAGCGGGACACTTCAATGAGCAGTTCTTC. Protein product: CASSLGVAGHFNEQFF.

The V call is TRBV13, the J call TRBJ2-7; D not resolved. V was trimmed by 1 base and J by 5 bases, leaving 6 bases between them. This CDR3 has 12 residues. Germline CDR1 reads PRHDT; CDR2 reads FYEKMQ (reference sequence). The CDR3 is CASSLATHEQYF. The CDR3 nucleotides are TGTGCCAGCAGCTTAGCGACCCACGAGCAGTACTTC.

V and J are TRBV28 and TRBJ2-5; D gene uncertain. CDR1 MDHEN and CDR2 SYDVKM come from the germline V gene. The germline V and J ends were trimmed by 6 bases and 2 bases, with 13 bases remaining between them. This CDR3 is 14 amino acids long. The CDR3 coding sequence is TGTGCCAGCAGCGGTAGCTGGCCTCAAGAGACCCAGTACTTC. Its translation: CASSGSWPQETQYF.

The genes are TRBV10-2 and TRBJ2-7; D is ambiguous. The CDR3 length is 13 residues. In germline, CDR1 is WSHSY, CDR2 SAAADI. V shed 8 bases and J shed 6 bases, with 17 bases lying between them. The CDR3 loop reads CASWAGPQSEQYF. CDR3 in DNA: TGCGCCAGCTGGGCCGGTCCACAGAGCGAGCAGTACTTC.

V and J are TRBV14 and TRBJ1-5; D may be TRBD1 (6 bases). The CDR3 has 14 amino acids. The germline V gene encodes CDR1 SGHDN and CDR2 FVKESK. Trimming pared 9 bases from V and 11 bases from J, leaving 23 bases between. CDR3 in amino acids: CASRDTGDPLSQHF. The CDR3, as DNA: TGTGCCAGTCGGGACACCGGGGACCCTTTGTCCCAGCATTTT. Together with reference TRBV14 and TRBJ1-5, the CDR3 gives the full variable domain: EAGVTQFPSHSVIEKGQTVTLRCDPISGHDNLYWYRRVMGKEIKFLLHFVKESKQDESGMPNNRFLAERTGGTYSTLKVQPAELEDSGVYFCASRDTGDPLSQHFGDGTRLSIL.

This rearrangement joins TRBV28 to TRBJ2-5; 9 nucleotides agree with TRBD1. Germline values: CDR1 MDHEN, CDR2 SYDVKM. This CDR3 has 14 residues. Unmatched junction bases numbered 7, after V lost 6 bases and J lost 5 bases. The CDR3 here is CASSPNRGRETQYF. CDR3 coding DNA: TGTGCCAGCAGCCCAAACAGGGGGCGGGAGACCCAGTACTTC.

The V and J genes are TRBV7-8 and TRBJ2-1; TRBD2 agrees at 7 bases. CDR3 length: 13 residues. Germline V gives CDR1 SGHVS, CDR2 FQNEAQ. The V and J ends lost 1 base and 7 bases, in that order; junction bases with no gene match: 1. The DNA of the CDR3 is TGTGCCAGCAGCTTAGTACTAGCGAATGAGCAGTTCTTC. It yields the protein CASSLVLANEQFF.

J is TRBJ2-7 and V is TRBV5-1; D gene unclear. CDR3 length: 15 residues. The V end was cut by 5 bases, the J end by 3 bases, with 18 bases between. The germline V gene has CDR1 SGHRS and CDR2 YFSETQ. The CDR3 spells CASRASLGPGYEQYF. The DNA for the CDR3 is TGCGCCAGCAGGGCCTCACTTGGTCCAGGCTACGAGCAGTACTTC.

There are a few counts of this clone. The chain has TRBV6-1 and TRBJ1-1, with 9 bases that match TRBD1. J lost 4 bases, V lost 4 bases, and 7 bases had no gene match. This CDR3 spans 15 amino acids. Germline-derived CDR1 and CDR2 are MNHNS and SASEGT. This CDR3 is CASSGGTGFGTEAFF. As DNA, the CDR3 is TGTGCCAGCAGTGGGGGGACAGGGTTCGGCACTGAAGCTTTCTTT.

This clone has just a few counts. V is TRBV19 and J is TRBJ2-7; possibly TRBD2 for D (6 bases). This CDR3 comprises 13 residues. V shed 3 bases and J shed 7 bases, with 13 bases lying between them. From germline, CDR1 is LNHDA and CDR2 SQIVND (reference sequence). CDR3 bases: TGTGCCAGTAGTATTGGACCGAGCGGGGAGCAGTACTTC. Translating gives CASSIGPSGEQYF. The entire variable domain, with the rest obtained from reference TRBV19 and TRBJ2-7, is as follows: DGGITQSPKYLFRKEGQNVTLSCEQNLNHDAMYWYRQDPGQGLRLIYYSQIVNDFQKGDIAEGYSVSREKKESFPLTVTSAQKNPTAFYLCASSIGPSGEQYFGPGTRLTVT.